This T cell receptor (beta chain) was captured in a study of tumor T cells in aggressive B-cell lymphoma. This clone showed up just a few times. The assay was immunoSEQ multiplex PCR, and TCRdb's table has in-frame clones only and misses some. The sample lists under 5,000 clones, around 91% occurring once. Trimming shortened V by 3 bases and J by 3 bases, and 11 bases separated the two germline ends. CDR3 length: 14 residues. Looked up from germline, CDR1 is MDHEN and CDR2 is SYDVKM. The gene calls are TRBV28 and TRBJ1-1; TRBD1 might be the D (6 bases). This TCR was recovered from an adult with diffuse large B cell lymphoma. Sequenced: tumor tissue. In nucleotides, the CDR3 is TGTGCCAGCAGTTTGGGGGCGCGCGACACTGAAGCTTTCTTT. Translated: CASSLGARDTEAFF.